This TCR beta chain was captured in a study of shared clonotypes between healthy human individuals. The CDR3 extends over 17 amino acids. Trimming cost V 0 bases and J 3 bases; bases outside gene matches: 7. The germline V gene has CDR1 ENHRY and CDR2 SYGVKD. Study donors comprised healthy, HIV-negative adults devoid of recent acute infection or vaccination. CD45RO+ cells were combined with CCR7-negative CD45RA+ TemRA cells to form CD8 memory. TCRdb's table, derived via immunoSEQ multiplex PCR, lists solely in-frame clones and lacks some. The repertoire consists of 300,000 to 400,000 clones, with around 87% occurring once and the leading ten covering roughly 15%.

The sequenced material came from memory CD8+ T cells sorted from blood. As to subset: CD45RO+ cells pooled with CCR7-negative TemRA cells. This receptor was identified in a man aged 18 to 29 in good health. V gene TRBV10-3 combines with J gene TRBJ2-2; 7 bases line up with TRBD2. CDR3 residues: CAISESIGGGYTGELFF. For the CDR3, the DNA is TGTGCCATCAGTGAGTCGATAGGCGGGGGTTACACCGGGGAGCTGTTTTTT.